The present T cell receptor beta chain was sequenced within a study of shared T cell receptors in the human thymus. Germline CDR1 is SGHAT and CDR2 is FQNNGV. The V gene end was trimmed by 4 bases and the J gene end by 2 bases; junction bases not matched to a gene: 3. This CDR3 has 15 amino acids. Using immunoSEQ multiplex PCR, the repertoire was profiled, and TCRdb retains in-frame clones only, with some absent. Of about 730,000 clones listed, approximately 85% are singletons. The same sample was also used in a study of human thymus T cells.

The sequence derives from a girl under three years old with a congenital heart defect. The sequencing sample was made of thymocytes. This chain uses TRBV11-2 with TRBJ2-3, with 10 bases lining up with TRBD1. As DNA, the CDR3 is TGTGCCAGCAGCTCCGGGACAGGGGTCACAGATACGCAGTATTTT. This translates into CASSSGTGVTDTQYF.